The next 10 T cell receptor beta chains were all read from a single sample in a study of T cell responses to AZD1222 COVID-19 vaccine. Some clones are missing from TCRdb's copy, which holds only in-frame ones; the method was immunoSEQ multiplex PCR. The profile shows more than 150,000 clones, roughly 88% of them singletons. Source: peripheral blood, taken on day 0 of AZD1222 vaccination. The receptor source for this set is an adult in good health.

The rearrangement links TRBV28 to TRBJ2-7; D is ambiguous. Germline CDR1 is MDHEN and CDR2 is SYDVKM. V lost 6 bases, J lost 2 bases, and 11 bases lay in between. CDR3 size: 13 residues. The CDR3 region is CASRGSLTYEQYF. The CDR3 nucleotides are TGTGCCAGCAGGGGTTCGTTAACCTACGAGCAGTACTTC.

The V and J genes are TRBV29-1 and TRBJ2-7; tentative D call: TRBD2 (5 bases). This CDR3 has 13 residues. Germline CDR1 is SQVTM and CDR2 is ANQGSEA. The germline V and J ends were trimmed by 5 bases and 6 bases, with 17 bases remaining between them. This CDR3 reads CSVRLGVGGEQYF. For the CDR3, the DNA is TGCAGCGTTCGCCTCGGGGTAGGTGGCGAGCAGTACTTC.

The rearrangement uses TRBV9 and TRBJ2-1; tentative D call: TRBD2 (6 bases). The CDR3 runs to 15 residues. The ends were cut back, 0 bases at V and 4 bases at J, with 11 bases in the middle. Germline CDR1 SGDLS, CDR2 YYNGEE. The CDR3 DNA reads TGTGCCAGCAGCGTAGACGGCGGGGTTTACAATGAGCAGTTCTTC. Its protein product is CASSVDGGVYNEQFF. Using reference TRBV9 and TRBJ2-1 for the parts outside the CDR3, the full variable domain is DSGVTQTPKHLITATGQRVTLRCSPRSGDLSVYWYQQSLDQGLQFLIQYYNGEERAKGNILERFSAQQFPDLHSELNLSSLELGDSALYFCASSVDGGVYNEQFFGPGTRLTVL.

The chain joins TRBV5-4 to TRBJ1-1; 7 bases agree with TRBD1. V was pared by 4 bases and J by 1 base, with 10 bases of the junction left unmatched. The CDR3 length is 16 residues. Germline lookup yields CDR1 SGHNT and CDR2 YYREEE (reference sequence). DNA for the CDR3: TGTGCCAGCAGCCGGCCTCGGACAGGAGAGAACACTGAAGCTTTCTTT. Its protein is CASSRPRTGENTEAFF.

The chain is built from TRBV7-8 and TRBJ1-6; no clear D gene. Germline V gene sequence: CDR1 SGHVS, CDR2 FQNEAQ. V lost 2 bases and J lost 7, with 12 bases in between. This CDR3 has 15 residues. In DNA form, the CDR3 reads TGTGCCAGCAGCTTACAGGTCCCAGAGAATTCACCCCTCCACTTT. The encoded protein is CASSLQVPENSPLHF.

This clone was seen just once. The chain couples TRBV30 to TRBJ2-7, with 10 nucleotides matching TRBD2. Germline lookup yields CDR1 GTSNPN and CDR2 SVGIG (reference sequence). The CDR3 spans 15 residues. With 5 bases clipped from V and 3 bases from J, the junction kept 10 bases outside the gene matches. The CDR3 DNA sequence: TGTGCCTGGGCCTTAGCGGGAGGAGGGGTCTACGAGCAGTACTTC. This sequence encodes CAWALAGGGVYEQYF.

V usage is TRBV2 and J usage is TRBJ2-7; TRBD2 agrees at 12 bases. CDR1 is SNHLY and CDR2 is FYNNEI in the germline V gene. V was clipped by 6 bases and J by 3 bases; unmatched bases: 12. The CDR3 totals 17 residues. CDR3 sequence reads: CASRQRGLAGGIYEQYF. The CDR3 nucleotides read TGTGCCAGCAGACAAAGAGGGCTAGCGGGAGGGATCTACGAGCAGTACTTC. The full variable domain, its missing parts supplied by reference TRBV2 and TRBJ2-7, is EPEVTQTPSHQVTQMGQEVILRCVPISNHLYFYWYRQILGQKVEFLVSFYNNEISEKSEIFDDQFSVERPDGSNFTLKIRSTKLEDSAMYFCASRQRGLAGGIYEQYFGPGTRLTVT.

The sample holds one count of this clone. The rearrangement links TRBV29-1 to TRBJ2-7, with D perhaps matching TRBD2 (6 bases). V was pared by 6 bases and J by 6 bases, with 15 bases between. This CDR3 is 12 amino acids long. CDR1 SQVTM and CDR2 ANQGSEA come from the germline V gene. CDR3 coding DNA: TGCAGCGTGGAGGGGCCCATCGGCGAGCAGTACTTC. It codes for CSVEGPIGEQYF.

The chain joins TRBV30 to TRBJ1-3; the D gene is possibly TRBD1 (5 bases). The germline V and J ends were trimmed by 5 bases and 3 bases, with 14 bases remaining between them. Looked up from germline, CDR1 is GTSNPN and CDR2 is SVGIG (reference sequence). The CDR3 length is 14 residues. CDR3 loop: CAWAGGAFGNTIYF. The CDR3 nucleotides are TGTGCCTGGGCCGGCGGGGCTTTTGGAAACACCATATATTTT.

A remark on this clone: The germline gene is not matched at one end of the junction; a read error may be the cause. The chain combines TRBV7-7 with TRBJ1-5; no firm D call. The CDR3 covers 17 residues. Germline V gives CDR1 SSHAT, CDR2 FNYEAQ (reference sequence). The DNA for the CDR3 is TGTGCTAGCAGCTTCCCGCCGTCAGTCCATAGCAATCAGCCCCAGCATTTT. Translating it yields CASSFPPSVHSNQPQHF.